This TCR beta chain was identified in a study of OX40 agonist ivuxolimab in advanced cancers. General study results and limits: Some patients who did not respond also had low normalized T-cell clonal expansion. At 0.1 to 3.0 mg/kg and by week 6, clonal expansion occurred in CD4+ and CD8+ blood T cells.

The CDR3 has 12 amino acids. V was shortened by 6 bases and J by 6 bases, with 11 bases between the two germline ends. Germline V CDR1 and CDR2: LGHNA, YNFKEQ. About this clone itself: Antigen: not known.

The data were produced by immunoSEQ multiplex PCR, yet TCRdb's version contains in-frame clones alone and is incomplete. This sample has 25,000 or so clones, with 73% found just once. Peripheral blood came from all dose cohorts at three timepoints. The sample in question was CD4+ or CD8+ T cells sorted from blood, obtained in a trial of the OX40 agonist ivuxolimab. This sequence originates from an adult with an advanced solid tumor such as melanoma, head and neck, liver or kidney cancer. J is TRBJ1-1 and V is TRBV4-2; D is unresolved. CDR3 nucleotide sequence: TGTGCCAGCAGGGGATCAGGTGCTGAAGCTTTCTTT. This codes for CASRGSGAEAFF.